This T cell receptor (beta chain) was captured by sequencing in a study of blood T cell repertoires in COVID-19. Study background: Acute and convalescent COVID-19 samples came from the United States, Italy and Spain. Sources were T cells, B-cell-depleted T cells, or PBMCs; the material itself was cDNA or gDNA.

The CDR3 runs to 15 residues. Germline assignment: CDR1 MNHEY and CDR2 SMNVEV (reference sequence). The trim removed 7 bases at V and 5 bases at J, leaving 12 bases unmatched. How the authors handled the data: Scientists estimated how many nucleated cells there were by amplifying reference gene primers. TCRdb keeps only in-frame clones here, not all; method: immunoSEQ multiplex PCR. From that table come the V and J calls and clone size; the DNA was used to work out D and trimming. The data show around 190,000 clones, 84% seen once. The rearrangement joins TRBV27 to TRBJ2-3; TRBD2 matches 7 bases. This clonotype originated in a human donor in a cohort sampled during active COVID-19. Material for sequencing was peripheral blood. CDR3 residues: CASTLLSGRRDTQYF. CDR3 sequence (DNA): TGTGCCAGCACCCTCCTTAGCGGGCGAAGAGATACGCAGTATTTT.